Below, one T cell receptor (beta chain) is given with its context. Its specificity is unknown. The data originate from a study of graft-versus-host responses after intestinal transplantation. At the level of the study: Uniformly, recipients were administered anti-thymocyte globulin induction with subsequent tacrolimus and steroids for about 3 years.

Study-level findings and limits: There were GvH clones found in recipient marrow, and some of them appeared first in ileum or blood.

CDR1 SGHTS and CDR2 YDEGEE come from the germline V gene. The V end lost 2 bases, the J end lost 1 base, and 8 bases lay between the germline ends. The CDR3 loop spans 14 amino acids. From the graft tissue, intraepithelial and lamina propria lymphocytes were released through processing. The data were produced by immunoSEQ multiplex PCR, yet TCRdb's version contains in-frame clones alone and is incomplete. The sample includes 15,000 or so clones, around 77% of them seen just once. This receptor was identified in a human patient who received an intestinal transplant, so some T cells may come from the graft donor. The starting material was ileum tissue, obtained approximately 27 days after intestinal transplant. The rearrangement joins TRBV5-8 to TRBJ2-3, with D uncertain. CDR3 DNA sequence: TGTGCCAGCAGCTTTTTCCAGGGCACAGATACGCAGTATTTT. Translated: CASSFFQGTDTQYF.